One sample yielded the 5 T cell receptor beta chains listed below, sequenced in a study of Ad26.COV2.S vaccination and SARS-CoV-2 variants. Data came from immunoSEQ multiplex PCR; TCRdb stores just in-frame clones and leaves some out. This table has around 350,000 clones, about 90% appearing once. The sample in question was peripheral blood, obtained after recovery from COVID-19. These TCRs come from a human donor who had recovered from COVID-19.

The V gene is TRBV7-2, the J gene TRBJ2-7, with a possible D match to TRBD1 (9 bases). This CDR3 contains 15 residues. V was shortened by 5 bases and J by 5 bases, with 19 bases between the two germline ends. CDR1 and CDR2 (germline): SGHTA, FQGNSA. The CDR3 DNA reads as TGTGCCAGCAGCCGGGGGGGACAGGGACGGGACGAGCAGTACTTC. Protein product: CASSRGGQGRDEQYF. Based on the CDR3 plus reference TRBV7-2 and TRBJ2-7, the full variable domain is GAGVSQSPSNKVTEKGKDVELRCDPISGHTALYWYRQSLGQGLEFLIYFQGNSAPDKSGLPSDRFSAERTGGSVSTLTIQRTQQEDSAVYLCASSRGGQGRDEQYFGPGTRLTVT.

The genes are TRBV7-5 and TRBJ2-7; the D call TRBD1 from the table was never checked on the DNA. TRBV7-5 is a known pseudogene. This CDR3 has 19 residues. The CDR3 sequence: CARSFNPPGQGVASYEQYF. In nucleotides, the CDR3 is TGTGCCAGAAGCTTTAACCCCCCGGGACAGGGTGTTGCGTCCTACGAGCAGTACTTC.

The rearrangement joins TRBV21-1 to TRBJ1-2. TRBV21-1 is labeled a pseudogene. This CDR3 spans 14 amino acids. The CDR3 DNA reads TGTGCCAGCAGCAAAGTGAATGGAAACTATGGCTACACCTTC. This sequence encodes CASSKVNGNYGYTF.

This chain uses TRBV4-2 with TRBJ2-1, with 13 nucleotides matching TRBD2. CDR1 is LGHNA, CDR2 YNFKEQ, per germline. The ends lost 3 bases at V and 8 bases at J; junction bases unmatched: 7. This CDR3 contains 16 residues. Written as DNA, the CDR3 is TGTGCCAGCAGCCAGGGGGGACTAGCGGGGAGGTATGAGCAGTTCTTC. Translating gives CASSQGGLAGRYEQFF.

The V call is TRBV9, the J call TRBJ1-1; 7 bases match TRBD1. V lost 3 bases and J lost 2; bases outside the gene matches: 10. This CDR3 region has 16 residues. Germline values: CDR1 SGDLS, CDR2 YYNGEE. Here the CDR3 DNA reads TGTGCCAGCAGCGACTACCCGGGACAGATTAACACTGAAGCTTTCTTT. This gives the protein CASSDYPGQINTEAFF.